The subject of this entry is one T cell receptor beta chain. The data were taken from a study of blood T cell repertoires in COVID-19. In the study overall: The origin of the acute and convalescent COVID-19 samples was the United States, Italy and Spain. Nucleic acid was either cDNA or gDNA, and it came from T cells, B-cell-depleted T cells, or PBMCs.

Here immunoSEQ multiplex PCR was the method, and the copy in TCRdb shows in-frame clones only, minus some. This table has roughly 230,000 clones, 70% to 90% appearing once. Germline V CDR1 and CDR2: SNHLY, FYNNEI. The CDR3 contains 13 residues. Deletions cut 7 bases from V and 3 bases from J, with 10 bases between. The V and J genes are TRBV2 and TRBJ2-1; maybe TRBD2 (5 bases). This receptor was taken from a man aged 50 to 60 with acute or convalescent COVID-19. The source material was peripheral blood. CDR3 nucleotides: TGTGCCAGCACCGGGGATGTCTACAATGAGCAGTTCTTC. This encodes CASTGDVYNEQFF.